This T cell receptor beta chain was obtained from a study of T cell responses to AZD1222 COVID-19 vaccine. The study's findings and limits: Recipients of two AZD1222 doses showed rising Spike-specific TCR breadth and depth.

A remark on this clone: Its antigen is as yet unknown.

TCRdb keeps only in-frame clones here, not all; method: immunoSEQ multiplex PCR. This table holds approximately 140,000 clones, roughly 88% found once. The CDR3 has 13 amino acids. The ends were cut back, 4 bases at V and 8 bases at J, with 14 bases in the middle. Germline values: CDR1 SGHDN, CDR2 FVKESK. The rearrangement links TRBV14 to TRBJ1-2; no definite D call. The sequencing here drew on peripheral blood, taken 28 days after the second AZD1222 dose. This TCR was recovered from an adult who received the AZD1222 COVID-19 vaccine. In nucleotides, the CDR3 is TGTGCCAGCAGCCGGCCTGCCCTCTTAGGCTACACCTTC. It is translated as CASSRPALLGYTF.